The 21 T cell receptor beta chains presented below share a single source sample, sequenced in a study of monozygotic twins with cystic fibrosis. Method: immunoSEQ multiplex PCR; TCRdb's copy keeps in-frame clones and lacks some. The profile shows about 36,000 clones, 85% to 95% of them singletons. The sequencing sample was made of blood. These receptors were taken from a boy younger than 10 with cystic fibrosis.

The V and J genes are TRBV6-5 and TRBJ2-5; TRBD2 is a possible D gene (6 bases). The CDR3 extends over 13 amino acids. Germline CDR1 and CDR2: MNHEY and SVGAGI. The V and J ends lost 5 bases and 3 bases respectively, with 10 bases between them. CDR3 nucleotides: TGTGCCAGCAGTAGGTGGGGGGAAGAGACCCAGTACTTC. The encoded protein is CASSRWGEETQYF.

This clone showed up just once. The chain uses TRBV6-5 and TRBJ1-1; D not certain. The V and J ends lost 2 bases and 3 bases respectively, with 7 bases between them. CDR1 is MNHEY, CDR2 SVGAGI, per germline. This CDR3 has 13 amino acids. The CDR3, as DNA: TGTGCCAGCAGTTACCGGAGGGACACTGAAGCTTTCTTT. Encoded protein: CASSYRRDTEAFF.

This sequence joins TRBV4-1 and TRBJ1-4; no clear D. The CDR3 contains 14 residues. Looked up from germline, CDR1 is MGHRA and CDR2 is YSYEKL. V was shortened by 0 bases and J by 7 bases, with 9 bases between the two germline ends. CDR3 region: CASSQDRVAEKLFF. The CDR3 region has the DNA TGCGCCAGCAGCCAAGATAGGGTTGCTGAAAAACTGTTTTTT.

This chain connects TRBV10-2 to TRBJ1-2; D call uncertain. Germline V gives CDR1 WSHSY, CDR2 SAAADI. Trimming pared 6 bases from V and 3 bases from J, leaving 20 bases between. CDR3 size: 16 residues. CDR3 sequence reads: CASSSDVDLLDYGYTF. The CDR3 nucleotides read TGCGCCAGCAGCTCCGACGTAGACCTTTTGGACTATGGCTACACCTTC.

This chain uses TRBV7-2 with TRBJ2-7; the match to TRBD2 covers 11 bases. CDR1 is SGHTA, CDR2 FQGNSA, per germline. The CDR3 is made up of 18 amino acids. Germline trimming cut 0 bases from V and 1 base from J; bases unmatched to any gene: 8. CDR3 bases: TGTGCCAGCAGCTTAGCCCCTAGCGGGGGGTCAATATCCTACGAGCAGTACTTC. Amino acid sequence: CASSLAPSGGSISYEQYF.

The chain is built from TRBV6-4 and TRBJ2-1; 12 bases map to TRBD2. Germline trimming cut 5 bases from V and 9 bases from J; bases unmatched to any gene: 8. This CDR3 has 15 residues. Germline CDR1 MRHNA, CDR2 SNTAGT. CDR3 sequence (DNA): TGTGCCAGCAGTCCGACTAGCGGGGGAGTCAGTGAGCAGTTCTTC. The encoded protein is CASSPTSGGVSEQFF.

This chain uses TRBV7-9 with TRBJ1-1, with D possibly TRBD1 on 5 matching bases. V was shortened by 4 bases and J by 0 bases, with 12 bases between the two germline ends. Germline V lookup: CDR1 SEHNR, CDR2 FQNEAQ (reference sequence). This CDR3 region has 15 residues. In nucleotides, the CDR3 is TGTGCCAGCAGCTGGTTTGGGGGTCTGAACACTGAAGCTTTCTTT. The encoded protein is CASSWFGGLNTEAFF.

The gene calls are TRBV6-5 and TRBJ1-1; maybe TRBD1 (5 bases). The CDR3 is 14 amino acids. V dropped 0 bases and J dropped 2 bases, with 7 bases sitting between them. Germline V CDR1 and CDR2: MNHEY, SVGAGI. CDR3 amino acids: CASSYSGVNTEAFF. The CDR3 DNA reads TGTGCCAGCAGTTACTCGGGGGTCAACACTGAAGCTTTCTTT.

This chain joins TRBV19 and TRBJ1-5; D remains unclear. CDR3 length: 12 amino acids. Trimming left V 5 bases short and J 5 bases short, with 7 bases between. Germline V gene lookup returns CDR1 LNHDA and CDR2 SQIVND (reference sequence). The CDR3 reads CASSFQDQPQHF. The CDR3 DNA reads as TGTGCCAGTAGTTTCCAAGATCAGCCCCAGCATTTT.

The chain joins TRBV10-3 to TRBJ2-2; weak D call: TRBD2 (6 bases). The length of the CDR3 is 16 residues. Trimming shortened V by 4 bases and J by 1 base, and 13 bases separated the two germline ends. Germline assignment: CDR1 ENHRY and CDR2 SYGVKD. The CDR3 reads CAISARRALNTGELFF. The CDR3 DNA is TGTGCCATCAGTGCAAGGAGGGCCCTGAACACCGGGGAGCTGTTTTTT.

This rearrangement joins TRBV27 to TRBJ2-7; TRBD1 aligns across 9 bases. Germline-derived CDR1 and CDR2 are MNHEY and SMNVEV (reference sequence). With 6 bases clipped from V and 2 bases from J, the junction kept 8 bases outside the gene matches. The CDR3 totals 15 residues. CDR3 nucleotides: TGTGCCAGCAGCCCTCGGGGGACAGGGACCTACGAGCAGTACTTC. Translation gives CASSPRGTGTYEQYF.

V and J are TRBV6-6 and TRBJ2-5, with D uncertain. Germline V gene sequence: CDR1 MNHNY, CDR2 SVGAGI (reference sequence). V was clipped by 0 bases and J by 2 bases, with 10 bases between them. The CDR3 is made up of 15 amino acids. CDR3 loop: CASSYSRGVQETQYF. Here the CDR3 DNA reads TGTGCCAGCAGTTACTCTCGTGGTGTTCAAGAGACCCAGTACTTC.

In this sample, this clone turned up once. The DNA of the CDR3 is TGTGCCAGCATCGGGACTAGCGGGGGCCACACCGGGGAGCTGTTTTTT. It yields the protein CASIGTSGGHTGELFF. The chain joins TRBV7-8 to TRBJ2-2, with 14 bases fitting TRBD2. This CDR3 has 16 residues. The trim removed 7 bases at V and 3 bases at J, leaving 4 bases unmatched. CDR1 and CDR2 (germline): SGHVS, FQNEAQ.

Turning to this clone: A junction boundary mismatches the germline segment, possibly from a read error. V and J are TRBV6-5 and TRBJ1-4, with TRBD1 matching over 8 bases. The germline V gene encodes CDR1 MNHEY and CDR2 SVGAGI. The CDR3 covers 13 residues. CDR3 in DNA: TGTGCCAGCAGGGAGACACCGGGACAGGCTCCGGTTTTT. It is translated as CASRETPGQAPVF.

J is TRBJ1-2 and V is TRBV11-3, with unresolved D. The CDR3 contains 13 residues. The germline V gene has CDR1 SGHNT and CDR2 YENEEA. With 5 bases removed from V and 4 bases from J, the gap between germline ends came to 11 bases. CDR3 protein: CASSPQAGYGYTF. The CDR3 DNA follows: TGTGCCAGCAGCCCCCAGGCTGGCTATGGCTACACCTTC.

The genes are TRBV6-6 and TRBJ1-3; 8 bases match TRBD1. Germline V gives CDR1 MNHNY, CDR2 SVGAGI (reference sequence). The CDR3 runs to 15 residues. The V and J ends lost 4 bases and 0 bases, in that order; junction bases with no gene match: 2. The CDR3 is CASSWDRHSGNTIYF. CDR3 nucleotides: TGTGCCAGCAGTTGGGACAGGCACTCTGGAAACACCATATATTTT.

The J gene is TRBJ2-7, the V gene TRBV7-8; TRBD1 matches 10 bases. V shed 2 bases and J 0 bases; nucleotides not matched to a gene: 1. The CDR3 is 15 residues long. The germline V gene encodes CDR1 SGHVS and CDR2 FQNEAQ. The CDR3 is CASSLRTGGSYEQYF. In DNA, the CDR3 is TGTGCCAGCAGCTTACGGACAGGGGGCTCCTACGAGCAGTACTTC.

V and J are TRBV7-6 and TRBJ1-2; D ambiguous. Per germline, CDR1 SGHVS and CDR2 FNYEAQ. Trimming took off 1 base at V and 2 bases at J, with 5 bases between the two ends. The CDR3 extends over 13 amino acids. CDR3 in amino acids: CASSLEANYGYTF. The CDR3 DNA sequence: TGTGCCAGCAGCTTAGAGGCGAACTATGGCTACACCTTC.

DNA for the CDR3: TGCGCCAGCAGCACCCTAGCGGGGGGCTCAGATACGCAGTATTTT. Translating gives CASSTLAGGSDTQYF. V is TRBV5-1 and J is TRBJ2-3, with 11 bases identical to TRBD2. Trimming at V came to 4 bases and at J to 4 bases, leaving 5 bases not matched to a gene. Germline V lookup: CDR1 SGHRS, CDR2 YFSETQ. The CDR3 runs to 15 residues. The entire variable domain, with the rest obtained from reference TRBV5-1 and TRBJ2-3, is as follows: KAGVTQTPRYLIKTRGQQVTLSCSPISGHRSVSWYQQTPGQGLQFLFEYFSETQRNKGNFPGRFSGRQFSNSRSEMNVSTLELGDSALYLCASSTLAGGSDTQYFGPGTRLTVL.

This clone came up once. The CDR3 here is CASSLRAAEAFF. CDR3 bases: TGTGCCAGCAGCTTGCGGGCAGCCGAAGCTTTCTTT. This sequence joins TRBV5-4 and TRBJ1-1, with no clear D. CDR3 length: 12 amino acids. The germline V and J ends were trimmed by 1 base and 8 bases, with 9 bases remaining between them. CDR1 and CDR2 (germline): SGHNT, YYREEE (reference sequence).

The chain recombines TRBV7-3 with TRBJ1-5; maybe TRBD1 (6 bases). V was pared by 0 bases and J by 2 bases, with 8 bases between. The CDR3 spans 15 residues. CDR1 SGHTA and CDR2 FQGTGA come from the germline V gene. As DNA, the CDR3 is TGTGCCAGCAGCTTAACTGGACAGCGCAATCAGCCCCAGCATTTT. Translated, it gives CASSLTGQRNQPQHF.